A single sample is the source of the 17 T cell receptor beta chains below, sequenced in a study of cytomegalovirus exposure and HLA in healthy donors. PCR employed 60 Vbeta and 13 Jbeta primers. Produced via immunoSEQ multiplex PCR; TCRdb's table is partial and in-frame only. In the table there are a few hundred thousand clones, 80% to 90% of which are singletons. Sequenced sample: PBMCs. These receptors all stem from a woman aged 18-29 years in good health and CMV-seronegative.

The J gene is TRBJ2-7, the V gene TRBV19; 9 bases fit TRBD1. The CDR3 contains 15 residues. Per the germline V gene, CDR1 is LNHDA and CDR2 is SQIVND (reference sequence). Losses at the gene ends were 3 bases for V and 0 bases for J; bases not matched to a gene: 3. The CDR3 region is CASSITGGSSYEQYF. Here the CDR3 DNA reads TGTGCCAGTAGTATTACAGGGGGCTCCTCCTACGAGCAGTACTTC.

The CDR3: CASSYRGEDNSPLHF. The CDR3 nucleotides are TGTGCCAGCAGCTACCGGGGTGAGGATAATTCACCCCTCCACTTT. The rearrangement links TRBV11-2 to TRBJ1-6; D is undetermined. Germline CDR1 is SGHAT and CDR2 is FQNNGV. This CDR3 comprises 15 residues. Trimming shortened V by 4 bases and J by 5 bases, and 12 bases separated the two germline ends.

The chain joins TRBV4-1 to TRBJ2-1; D is possibly TRBD1 (5 bases). Germline CDR1 is MGHRA and CDR2 is YSYEKL. The V end was cut by 0 bases, the J end by 8 bases, with 17 bases between. CDR3 size: 16 residues. For the CDR3, the DNA is TGCGCCAGCAGCCAAGAAGAGCAGGGCATTGACTATGAGCAGTTCTTC. Translation: CASSQEEQGIDYEQFF.

The chain combines TRBV18 with TRBJ1-2, with 8 bases lining up with TRBD1. J gave up 2 bases and V 3 bases, and 5 bases lay outside the gene matches. Per germline, CDR1 KGHSH and CDR2 LQKENI. The CDR3 contains 15 residues. The CDR3 loop reads CASSPRQGKNYGYTF. The CDR3 DNA sequence: TGTGCCAGCTCACCGCGACAGGGGAAGAACTATGGCTACACCTTC. The full variable domain, with the rest looked up from reference TRBV18 and TRBJ1-2, is NAGVMQNPRHLVRRRGQEARLRCSPMKGHSHVYWYRQLPEEGLKFMVYLQKENIIDESGMPKERFSAEFPKEGPSILRIQQVVRGDSAAYFCASSPRQGKNYGYTFGSGTRLTVV.

There are a few counts of this clone. The chain combines TRBV29-1 with TRBJ1-6, with 8 nucleotides matching TRBD1. Germline CDR1 SQVTM, CDR2 ANQGSEA. This CDR3 has 13 residues. J gave up 9 bases and V 4 bases, and 5 bases lay outside the gene matches. The CDR3 spells CSVGQGASSPLHF. CDR3 bases: TGCAGCGTTGGTCAGGGGGCAAGTTCACCCCTCCACTTT.

The rearrangement joins TRBV9 to TRBJ1-2; no reliable D call. The CDR3 runs 11 residues. The ends were cut back, 6 bases at V and 3 bases at J, with 6 bases in the middle. Germline values: CDR1 SGDLS, CDR2 YYNGEE. The CDR3 bases are TGTGCCAGCATGCGTTACTATGGCTACACCTTC. Residues: CASMRYYGYTF.

This chain connects TRBV15 to TRBJ1-4, with D possibly matching TRBD1 (5 bases). V was shortened by 3 bases and J by 5 bases, with 16 bases between the two germline ends. Germline CDR1 and CDR2: LNHNV and YYDKDF (reference sequence). The CDR3 spans 16 residues. This chain's CDR3 is CATSREQVRSNEKLFF. The CDR3 region has the DNA TGTGCCACCAGCAGGGAACAGGTTCGCTCGAATGAAAAACTGTTTTTT. Full variable domain (missing parts from reference TRBV15 and TRBJ1-4): DAMVIQNPRYQVTQFGKPVTLSCSQTLNHNVMYWYQQKSSQAPKLLFHYYDKDFNNEADTPDNFQSRRPNTSFCFLDIRSPGLGDTAMYLCATSREQVRSNEKLFFGSGTQLSVL.

The V call is TRBV13, the J call TRBJ2-7; 10 bases line up with TRBD1. The germline gives CDR1 PRHDT, CDR2 FYEKMQ (reference sequence). The V and J ends lost 5 bases and 11 bases, in that order; junction bases with no gene match: 9. The CDR3 is 13 residues long. The CDR3 nucleotides are TGTGCCAGCAGCACCACGGACAGGGGGAGGGAGTACTTC. Translation gives CASSTTDRGREYF.

The chain uses TRBV27 and TRBJ2-3; 12 bases map to TRBD2. Per germline, CDR1 MNHEY and CDR2 SMNVEV (reference sequence). Germline trimming cut 2 bases from V and 2 bases from J; bases unmatched to any gene: 5. There are 17 residues in the CDR3. The CDR3, as DNA: TGTGCCAGCAGTTTAGGGGCTAGCGGGGGGGCCACAGATACGCAGTATTTT. It is translated as CASSLGASGGATDTQYF.

This clone appeared a single time. One junction end disagrees with the germline gene, perhaps due to a read error. Other DNA sequences in this specimen translate into the identical CDR3. CDR3 in amino acids: CARPGQGSHEQYF. DNA for the CDR3: TGCGCCAGGCCGGGACAGGGTAGCCACGAGCAGTACTTC. The J gene is TRBJ2-7, the V gene TRBV2; TRBD1 matches at 9 bases. The germline gives CDR1 SNHLY, CDR2 FYNNEI. This CDR3 region has 13 residues.

This chain uses TRBV11-2 with TRBJ2-2; TRBD2 matches 7 bases. Germline trimming cut 5 bases from V and 13 bases from J; bases unmatched to any gene: 13. Germline CDR1 and CDR2: SGHAT and FQNNGV. This CDR3 is 14 amino acids long. CDR3 amino acids: CASSERLAGIVLFF. CDR3 coding DNA: TGTGCCAGCAGCGAACGACTAGCTGGCATAGTGCTGTTTTTT.

Written as DNA, the CDR3 is TGTGCCACAAGTTGGGCTGGGGAGACCCAGTACTTC. Encoded protein: CATSWAGETQYF. The chain carries TRBV7-9 and TRBJ2-5, with unresolved D. Germline V gene sequence: CDR1 SEHNR, CDR2 FQNEAQ (reference sequence). The CDR3 runs to 12 residues. V lost 10 bases and J 5 bases, leaving 14 bases between the germline ends.

This clone has more than one count but fewer than ten. The chain links TRBV2 to TRBJ2-2; D is perhaps TRBD1 (5 bases). The CDR3 runs to 13 residues. V lost 5 bases to trimming and J lost 6 bases, with 10 bases between them. The germline gives CDR1 SNHLY, CDR2 FYNNEI. The CDR3 protein is CASSLGRPGELFF. CDR3 DNA sequence: TGTGCCAGCAGTCTGGGGCGGCCCGGGGAGCTGTTTTTT.

V is TRBV7-2 and J is TRBJ2-7; the match to TRBD2 covers 14 bases. The CDR3 is made up of 16 amino acids. V shed 5 bases and J 1 base; nucleotides not matched to a gene: 4. Germline V lookup: CDR1 SGHTA, CDR2 FQGNSA. CDR3 bases: TGTGCCAGCAGCCTGGGACTAGCGGGAGAATCCTACGAGCAGTACTTC. It codes for CASSLGLAGESYEQYF.

This chain joins TRBV6-5 and TRBJ2-5; D perhaps matches TRBD2 (6 bases). Germline assignment: CDR1 MNHEY and CDR2 SVGAGI. V shed 0 bases and J shed 5 bases, with 13 bases lying between them. The CDR3 covers 15 residues. DNA for the CDR3: TGTGCCAGCAGTTACTCATGGGGGGTCGGGGAGACCCAGTACTTC. Its translation is CASSYSWGVGETQYF.

To note about this clone: Given a much more abundant clone one base away, this may be a read error. CDR3 nucleotides: TGTGCCAGCATCCCGACAGTCTCTGGAAACACCATATATTTT. Protein sequence: CASIPTVSGNTIYF. J is TRBJ1-3 and V is TRBV7-2; TRBD1 is a possible D gene (5 bases). The V end was cut by 7 bases, the J end by 0 bases, with 10 bases between. This CDR3 is 14 amino acids long. Germline CDR1 is SGHTA and CDR2 is FQGNSA.

This chain connects TRBV4-3 to TRBJ2-7, with D possibly being TRBD2 (6 bases). V lost 1 base, J lost 0 bases, and 13 bases lay in between. This CDR3 region has 16 residues. Germline values: CDR1 LGHNA, CDR2 YSLEER. This chain's CDR3 is CASSQVASGFSYEQYF. The DNA of the CDR3 is TGCGCCAGCAGCCAAGTAGCGAGCGGGTTCTCCTACGAGCAGTACTTC.